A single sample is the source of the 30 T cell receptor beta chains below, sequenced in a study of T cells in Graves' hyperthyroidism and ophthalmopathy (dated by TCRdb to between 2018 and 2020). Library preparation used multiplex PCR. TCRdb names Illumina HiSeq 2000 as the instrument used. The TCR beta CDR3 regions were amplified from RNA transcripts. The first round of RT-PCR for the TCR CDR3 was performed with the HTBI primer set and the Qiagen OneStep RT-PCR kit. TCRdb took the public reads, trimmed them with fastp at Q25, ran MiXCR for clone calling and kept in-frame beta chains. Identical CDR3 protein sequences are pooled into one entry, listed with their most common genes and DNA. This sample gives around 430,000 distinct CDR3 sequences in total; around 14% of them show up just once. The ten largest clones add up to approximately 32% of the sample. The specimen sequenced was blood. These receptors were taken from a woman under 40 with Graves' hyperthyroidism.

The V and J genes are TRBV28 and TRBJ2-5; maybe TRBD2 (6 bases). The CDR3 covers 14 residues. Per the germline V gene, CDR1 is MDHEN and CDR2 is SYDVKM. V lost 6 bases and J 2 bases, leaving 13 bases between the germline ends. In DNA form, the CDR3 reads TGTGCCAGCAGCACGGGGGACGGACAAGAGACCCAGTACTTC. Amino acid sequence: CASSTGDGQETQYF.

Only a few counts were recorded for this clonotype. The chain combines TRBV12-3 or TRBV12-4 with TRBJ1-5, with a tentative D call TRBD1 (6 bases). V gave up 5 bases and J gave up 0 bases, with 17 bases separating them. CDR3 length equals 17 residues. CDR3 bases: TGTGCCAGCAGTGCGACAGGACGGGCGAATAGCAATCAGCCCCAGCATTTT. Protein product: CASSATGRANSNQPQHF.

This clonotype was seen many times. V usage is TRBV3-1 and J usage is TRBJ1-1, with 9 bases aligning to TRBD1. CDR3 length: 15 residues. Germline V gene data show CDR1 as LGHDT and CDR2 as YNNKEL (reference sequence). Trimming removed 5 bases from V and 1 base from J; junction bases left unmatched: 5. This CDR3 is CASSGGTGRNTEAFF. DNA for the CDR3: TGTGCCAGCAGCGGGGGGACAGGGAGGAACACTGAAGCTTTCTTT.

The DNA of the CDR3 is TGTGCCAGTAGTAGTTCAGGGGGAAGATTAAATCAGCCCCAGCATTTT. The encoded protein is CASSSSGGRLNQPQHF. This chain connects TRBV19 to TRBJ1-5; 7 bases line up with TRBD1. Germline V gene sequence: CDR1 LNHDA, CDR2 SQIVND (reference sequence). The CDR3 loop spans 16 amino acids. J was trimmed by 4 bases and V by 4 bases; bases with no gene match: 10.

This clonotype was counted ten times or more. CDR3 nucleotide sequence: TGTGCCAGCAGTTATGGGACCCTCTACGAGCAGTACTTC. Its protein is CASSYGTLYEQYF. V is TRBV6-1 and J is TRBJ2-7, with D perhaps given as TRBD1 or TRBD2 (5 bases each). This CDR3 has 13 amino acids. Trimming removed 5 bases at V and 3 bases at J, with 11 bases between. The germline V gene has CDR1 MNHNS and CDR2 SASEGT.

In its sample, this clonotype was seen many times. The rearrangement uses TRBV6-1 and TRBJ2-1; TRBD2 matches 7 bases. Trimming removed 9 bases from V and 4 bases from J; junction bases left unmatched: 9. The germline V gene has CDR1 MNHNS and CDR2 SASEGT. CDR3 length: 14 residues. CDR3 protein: CASRWGLIYNEQFF. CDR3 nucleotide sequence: TGTGCCAGTCGATGGGGACTAATATACAATGAGCAGTTCTTC.

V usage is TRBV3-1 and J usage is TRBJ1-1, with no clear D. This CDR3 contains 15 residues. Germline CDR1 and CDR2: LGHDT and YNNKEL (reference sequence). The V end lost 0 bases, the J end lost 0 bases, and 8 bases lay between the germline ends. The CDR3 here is CASSQERGLNTEAFF. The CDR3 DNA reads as TGTGCCAGCAGCCAAGAACGGGGATTGAACACTGAAGCTTTCTTT.

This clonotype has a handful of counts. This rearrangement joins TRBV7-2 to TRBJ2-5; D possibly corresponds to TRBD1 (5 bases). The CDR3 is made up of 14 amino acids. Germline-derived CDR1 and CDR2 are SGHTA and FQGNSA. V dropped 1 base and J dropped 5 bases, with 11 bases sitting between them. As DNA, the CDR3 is TGTGCCAGCAGCTTAGATTCAGGGTGGGAGACCCAGTACTTC. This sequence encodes CASSLDSGWETQYF.

The CDR3 sequence: CASSELVGVSPLHF. The DNA of the CDR3 is TGTGCCAGCAGTGAACTCGTAGGGGTTTCGCCCCTCCACTTT. The genes are TRBV6-1 and TRBJ1-6, with D possibly TRBD1 on 5 matching bases. Trimming pared 2 bases from V and 13 bases from J, leaving 15 bases between. The CDR3 is 14 residues long. The germline gives CDR1 MNHNS, CDR2 SASEGT.

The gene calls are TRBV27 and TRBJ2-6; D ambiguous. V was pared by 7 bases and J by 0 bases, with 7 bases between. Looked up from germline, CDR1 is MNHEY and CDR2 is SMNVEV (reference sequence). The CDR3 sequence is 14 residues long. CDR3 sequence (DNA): TGTGCCAGCATGATCGCCTCTGGGGCCAACGTCCTGACTTTC. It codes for CASMIASGANVLTF.

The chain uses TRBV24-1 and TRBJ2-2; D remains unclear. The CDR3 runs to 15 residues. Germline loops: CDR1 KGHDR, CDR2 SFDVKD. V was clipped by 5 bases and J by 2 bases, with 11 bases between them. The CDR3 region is CATSGWEANTGELFF. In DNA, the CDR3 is TGTGCCACCAGTGGGTGGGAAGCTAACACCGGGGAGCTGTTTTTT.

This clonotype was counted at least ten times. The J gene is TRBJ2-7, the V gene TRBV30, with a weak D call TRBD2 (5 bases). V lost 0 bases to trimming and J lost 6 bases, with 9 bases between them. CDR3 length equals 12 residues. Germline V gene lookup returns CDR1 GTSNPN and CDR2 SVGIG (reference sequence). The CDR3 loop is CAWSVRGPEQYF. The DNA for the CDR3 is TGTGCCTGGAGTGTACGAGGGCCCGAGCAGTACTTC.

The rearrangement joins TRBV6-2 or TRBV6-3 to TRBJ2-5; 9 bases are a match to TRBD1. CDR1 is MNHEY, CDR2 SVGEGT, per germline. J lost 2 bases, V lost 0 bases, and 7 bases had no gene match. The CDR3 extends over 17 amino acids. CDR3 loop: CASSYSRTGDLQETQYF. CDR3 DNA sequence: TGTGCCAGCAGTTACTCGCGGACAGGGGACCTACAAGAGACCCAGTACTTC.

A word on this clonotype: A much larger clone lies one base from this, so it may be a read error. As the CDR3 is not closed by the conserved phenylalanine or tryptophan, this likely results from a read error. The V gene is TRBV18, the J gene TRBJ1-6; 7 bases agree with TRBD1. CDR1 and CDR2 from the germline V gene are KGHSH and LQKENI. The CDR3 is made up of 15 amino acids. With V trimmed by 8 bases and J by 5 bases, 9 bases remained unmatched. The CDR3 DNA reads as TGTGCCAGCACGAGGGACAGCGTTAATAATTCACCCCTCCACCTT. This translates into CASTRDSVNNSPLHL.

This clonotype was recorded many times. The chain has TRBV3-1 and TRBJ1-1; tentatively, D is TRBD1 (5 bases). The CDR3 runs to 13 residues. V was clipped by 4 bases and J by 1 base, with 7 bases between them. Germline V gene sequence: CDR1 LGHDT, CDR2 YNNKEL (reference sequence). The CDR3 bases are TGTGCCAGCAGCCGCGGGGCGAACACTGAAGCTTTCTTT. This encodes CASSRGANTEAFF.

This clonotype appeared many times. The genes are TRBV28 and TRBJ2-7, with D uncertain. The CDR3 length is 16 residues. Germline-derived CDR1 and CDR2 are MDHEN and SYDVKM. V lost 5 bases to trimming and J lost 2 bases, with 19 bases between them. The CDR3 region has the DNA TGTGCCAGCAGTCTTCCCTCTGTGAAGTCAGCCTACGAGCAGTACTTC. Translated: CASSLPSVKSAYEQYF.

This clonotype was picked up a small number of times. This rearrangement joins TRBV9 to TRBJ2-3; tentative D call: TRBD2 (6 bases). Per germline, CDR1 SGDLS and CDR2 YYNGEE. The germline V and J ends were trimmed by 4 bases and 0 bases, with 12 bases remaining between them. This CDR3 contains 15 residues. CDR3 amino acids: CASSFGGGSTDTQYF. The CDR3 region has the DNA TGTGCCAGCAGCTTTGGGGGAGGTAGCACAGATACGCAGTATTTT.

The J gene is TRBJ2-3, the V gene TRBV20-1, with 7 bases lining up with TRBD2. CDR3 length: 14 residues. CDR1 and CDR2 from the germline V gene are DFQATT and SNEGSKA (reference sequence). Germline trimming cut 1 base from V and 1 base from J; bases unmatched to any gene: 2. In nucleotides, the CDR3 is TGCAGTGCTAGAGCAGCGGGGCGCACAGATACGCAGTATTTT. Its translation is CSARAAGRTDTQYF.

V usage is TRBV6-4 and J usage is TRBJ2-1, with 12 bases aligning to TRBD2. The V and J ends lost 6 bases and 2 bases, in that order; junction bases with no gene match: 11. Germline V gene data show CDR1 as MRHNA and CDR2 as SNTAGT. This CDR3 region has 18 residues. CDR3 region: CASRPTSGSLATYNEQFF. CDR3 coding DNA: TGTGCCAGCAGACCGACTAGCGGGAGTTTAGCTACCTACAATGAGCAGTTCTTC.

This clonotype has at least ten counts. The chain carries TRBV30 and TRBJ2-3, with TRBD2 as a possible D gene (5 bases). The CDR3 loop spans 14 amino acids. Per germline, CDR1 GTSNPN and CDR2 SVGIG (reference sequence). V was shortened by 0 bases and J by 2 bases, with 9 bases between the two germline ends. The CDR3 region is CAWSVLGNTDTQYF. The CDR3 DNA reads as TGTGCCTGGAGTGTACTAGGAAACACAGATACGCAGTATTTT.

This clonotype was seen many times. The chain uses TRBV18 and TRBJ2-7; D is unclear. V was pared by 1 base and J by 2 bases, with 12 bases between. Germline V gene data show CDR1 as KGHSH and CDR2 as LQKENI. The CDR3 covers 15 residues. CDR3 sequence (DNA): TGTGCCAGCTCACCACTGCATACCTTGACCTACGAGCAGTACTTC. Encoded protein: CASSPLHTLTYEQYF.

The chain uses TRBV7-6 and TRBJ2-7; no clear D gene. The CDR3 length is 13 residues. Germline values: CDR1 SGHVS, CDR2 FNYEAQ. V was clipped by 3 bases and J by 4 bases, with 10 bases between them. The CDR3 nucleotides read TGTGCCAGCAGCTTTTCTTCGCGTTACGAGCAGTACTTC. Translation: CASSFSSRYEQYF.

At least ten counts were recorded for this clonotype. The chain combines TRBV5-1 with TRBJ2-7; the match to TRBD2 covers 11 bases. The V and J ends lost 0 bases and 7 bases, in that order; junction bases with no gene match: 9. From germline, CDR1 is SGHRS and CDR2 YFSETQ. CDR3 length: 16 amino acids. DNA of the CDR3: TGCGCCAGCAGCTTGGCCATACTAGCGGGAGCGAGGGAGCAGTACTTC. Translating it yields CASSLAILAGAREQYF.

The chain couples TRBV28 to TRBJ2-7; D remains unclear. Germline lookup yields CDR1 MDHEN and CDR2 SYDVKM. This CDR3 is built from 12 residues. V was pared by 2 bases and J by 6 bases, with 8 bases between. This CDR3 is CASSLKGFEQYF. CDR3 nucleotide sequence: TGTGCCAGCAGTTTAAAGGGTTTCGAGCAGTACTTC.

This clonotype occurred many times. This CDR3 is CASSSRTGHGYTF. The CDR3 bases are TGTGCCAGCAGTTCACGGACAGGGCACGGCTACACCTTC. This rearrangement joins TRBV27 to TRBJ1-2; 8 nucleotides agree with TRBD1. V gave up 4 bases and J gave up 8 bases; unmatched junction bases: 6. The length of the CDR3 is 13 residues. Germline V gives CDR1 MNHEY, CDR2 SMNVEV (reference sequence).

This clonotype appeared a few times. The DNA of the CDR3 is TGCGCCAGCAGCCAAGTTCTACGACGGACAGAAGCCTACGAGCAGTACTTC. The encoded protein is CASSQVLRRTEAYEQYF. This chain joins TRBV4-1 and TRBJ2-7, with D possibly being TRBD1 (6 bases). Deletions cut 1 base from V and 2 bases from J, with 18 bases between. Germline loops: CDR1 MGHRA, CDR2 YSYEKL. The CDR3 extends over 17 amino acids.

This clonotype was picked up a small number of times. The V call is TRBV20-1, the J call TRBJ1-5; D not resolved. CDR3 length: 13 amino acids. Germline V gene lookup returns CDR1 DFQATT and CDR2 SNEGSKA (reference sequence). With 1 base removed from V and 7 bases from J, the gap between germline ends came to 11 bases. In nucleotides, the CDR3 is TGCAGTGCTAGAGGGGCAGGCCGCCAGCCCCAGCATTTT. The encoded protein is CSARGAGRQPQHF.

CDR3 DNA sequence: TGTGCCAGCAGTGAAGCAGTCGGAAGGGTTGCCGACCTAGCCAAAAACATTCAGTACTTC. Translation: CASSEAVGRVADLAKNIQYF. The genes are TRBV6-1 and TRBJ2-4; D is ambiguous. Germline lookup yields CDR1 MNHNS and CDR2 SASEGT. Trimming removed 0 bases at V and 0 bases at J, with 21 bases between. The CDR3 loop spans 20 amino acids.

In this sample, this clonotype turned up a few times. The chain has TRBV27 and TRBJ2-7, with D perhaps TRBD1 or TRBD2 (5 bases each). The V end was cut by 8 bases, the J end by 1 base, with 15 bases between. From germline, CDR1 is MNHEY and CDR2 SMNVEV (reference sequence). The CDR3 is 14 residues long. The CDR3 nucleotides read TGTGCCAGCGCTCGGGGCAGGAGTTCCTACGAGCAGTACTTC. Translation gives CASARGRSSYEQYF.

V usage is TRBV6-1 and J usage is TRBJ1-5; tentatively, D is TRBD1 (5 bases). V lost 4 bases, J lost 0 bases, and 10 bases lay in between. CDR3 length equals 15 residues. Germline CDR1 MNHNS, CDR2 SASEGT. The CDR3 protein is CASSGDPNSNQPQHF. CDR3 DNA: TGTGCCAGCAGTGGGGACCCAAATAGCAATCAGCCCCAGCATTTT.